The entry below gives a single T cell receptor (beta chain) sequence along with its context. At one end, the junction sequence differs from germline, possibly due to a read error. The PCR had 60 Vbeta and 13 Jbeta primers. Assay: immunoSEQ multiplex PCR; the TCRdb copy retains only in-frame clones and omits some. The table lists about 200,000 clones, roughly 85% of them singletons. The data were taken from a study of cytomegalovirus exposure and HLA in healthy donors. Germline CDR1 reads SEHNR; CDR2 reads FQNEAQ (reference sequence). CDR3 length: 17 amino acids. The TCR comes from a man aged 18 to 29 in good health and CMV-seronegative. The V and J genes are TRBV7-9 and TRBJ2-1; 10 nucleotides align to TRBD2. The specimen sequenced was PBMCs. The CDR3 sequence is CSSSSPAGLANPNEQFF. The CDR3, as DNA: TGTTCCAGCAGCTCCCCCGCGGGACTAGCGAACCCCAATGAGCAGTTCTTC.